This T cell receptor (beta chain) was captured by sequencing in a study of T cells expressing NK-cell markers. Study as a whole: HCMV seropositivity characterized most of the eight sequenced donors, and seronegativity one.

Following a re-call of the 5' RACE reads, TCRdb has one entry per CDR3 protein and lacks DNA. The sample has 150,000 to 170,000 distinct CDR3 sequences. CDR3 size: 15 residues. The germline gives CDR1 LGHDT, CDR2 YNNKEL (reference sequence). The clonotype comes from a woman in her forties or fifties in good health. The rearrangement uses TRBV3-1 and TRBJ2-6; TCRdb outputs TRBD1, but without DNA this stays unchecked. The sequenced sample consisted of blood T cells: a sorted CD56 or NKG2C T cell subset, CD4+ or CD8+ T cells, or bulk PBMC T cells (not recorded which). The CDR3 spells CASSPRAGNSNVLTF. The full variable domain, in which reference TRBV3-1 and TRBJ2-6 provide the parts outside the CDR3, is DTAVSQTPKYLVTQMGNDKSIKCEQNLGHDTMYWYKQDSKKFLKIMFSYNNKELIINETVPNRFSPKSPDKAHLNLHINSLELGDSAVYFCASSPRAGNSNVLTFGAGSRLTVL.